This is a list of T cell receptor beta chains from one sample in a study of cytomegalovirus exposure and HLA in healthy donors. The method was immunoSEQ multiplex PCR; TCRdb's version includes in-frame clones alone and lacks a portion of them. The sample yields roughly 190,000 clones, 78% seen once. Specimen: PBMCs. The receptors were sampled from a woman under 40 in good health and CMV-seropositive. Each CDR3 is given with its conserved first and last residue. A D gene is named only where the DNA matches it firmly. Part of the rows lack a size; the others show once, few, many or a class for expanded clones.

TRBV18	TRBJ1-2	.	.	TGTGCCAGCTCACCGACAGGACAAGGGAATTATGGCTACACCTTC	CASSPTGQGNYGYTF
TRBV5-4	TRBJ1-4	many	.	TGTGCCAGCAGCCGTCTTACAGGCTCGCCAACTAATGAAAAACTGTTTTTT	CASSRLTGSPTNEKLFF
TRBV11-2	TRBJ1-5	few	.	TGTGCCAGCAGCTTAGACAGGGCCAATCAGCCCCAGCATTTT	CASSLDRANQPQHF
TRBV5-1	TRBJ2-7	.	TRBD2	TGCGCCAGCAGCTTGGATGGCGGGAGGGCCTACGAGCAGTACTTC	CASSLDGGRAYEQYF
TRBV9	TRBJ2-3	.	.	TGTGCCAGCGCCCGGGACTTCACAGATACGCAGTATTTT	CASARDFTDTQYF
TRBV5-1	TRBJ2-7	once	TRBD1	TGCGCCAGCAGCTTTGCAGGGGGCGCTTCCTACGAGCAGTACTTC	CASSFAGGASYEQYF
TRBV7-8	TRBJ1-4	few	.	TGTGCCAGCAGCTTGGGGCGGGGGGGGACTAATGAAAAACTGTTTTTT	CASSLGRGGTNEKLFF
TRBV5-1	TRBJ2-7	few	.	TGCGCCAGCAGCCGGGTGATGGAGCAGGGGAGATACGAGCAGTACTTC	CASSRVMEQGRYEQYF
TRBV27	TRBJ2-7	once	TRBD1	TGTGCCAGCAGTTTATATCGGACAGGGTCGAACGAGCAGTACTTC	CASSLYRTGSNEQYF
TRBV11-3	TRBJ2-5	.	TRBD2	TGTGCCAGCAGCCCCACGACTAGCGGGAGATTAAAGACCCAGTACTTC	CASSPTTSGRLKTQYF
TRBV11-3	TRBJ2-1	.	TRBD2	TGTGCCAGCAGCTTAGGGACTAGCGGGAGGAATAGGGGCTTCAATGAGCAGTTCTTC	CASSLGTSGRNRGFNEQFF
TRBV2	TRBJ2-3	few	TRBD2	TGTGCCAGCAGTGCCCCCCAGCGGGGGACAGATACGCAGTATTTT	CASSAPQRGTDTQYF
TRBV21-1	TRBJ2-7	.	.	TGTGCCAGCAGCAAAGTGGTCAGACTCCCCTACTACGAGCAGTACTTC	CASSKVVRLPYYEQYF
TRBV30	TRBJ2-3	.	TRBD2	TGTGCCTGGAGGAAAATCATAGCGGGGGCAGATACGCAGTATTTT	CAWRKIIAGADTQYF
TRBV6-1	TRBJ2-7	few	TRBD2	TGTGCCAGCAGGGGCGGGGGGCGGTACGAGCAGTACTTC	CASRGGGRYEQYF
TRBV18	TRBJ2-1	few	TRBD2	TGTGCCAGCTCCTCATACACCGGTAGACTAGCGGGAGAAAGAGATGAGCAGTTCTTC	CASSSYTGRLAGERDEQFF
TRBV6-4	TRBJ1-5	.	.	TGTGCCACCAGGGTTAGGGGATATAGCAATCAGCCCCAGCATTTT	CATRVRGYSNQPQHF